This passage covers 30 T cell receptor beta chains from one sample sequenced in a study of cytomegalovirus exposure and HLA in healthy donors. PCR employed 60 Vbeta and 13 Jbeta primers. Sequencing was performed with immunoSEQ multiplex PCR; in TCRdb, only in-frame clones are kept and a portion is missing. The sample consists of 85,000 to 100,000 clones, around three quarters of them appearing once. The sequencing sample was made of PBMCs. These receptors all stem from a young man in good health and CMV-seronegative.

The gene calls are TRBV6-5 and TRBJ2-7, with D possibly matching TRBD2 (5 bases). The CDR3 loop spans 15 amino acids. The germline CDR1 and CDR2 sequences are MNHEY and SVGAGI. Trimming stripped 5 bases from V and 2 bases from J, with 16 bases between. CDR3 in amino acids: CASSLRPGETYEQYF. In nucleotides, the CDR3 is TGTGCCAGCAGTCTGCGTCCCGGGGAAACCTACGAGCAGTACTTC.

The chain employs TRBV12-5 and TRBJ2-3; TRBD2 aligns across 7 bases. CDR3 length equals 18 residues. The germline V gene has CDR1 LGHNT and CDR2 FRNRAP. Trimming took 1 base from V and 1 from J; bases not matched to a gene: 11. The CDR3 sequence is CASGLGVIGAGGTDTQYF. The CDR3 DNA reads TGTGCTAGTGGTTTGGGAGTGATAGGGGCGGGAGGCACAGATACGCAGTATTTT.

This rearrangement joins TRBV28 to TRBJ2-1, with 16 bases lining up with TRBD2. V shed 4 bases, J shed 13 bases, and the junction held 10 bases outside the gene matches. CDR3 length: 16 residues. Germline V gives CDR1 MDHEN, CDR2 SYDVKM. CDR3 loop: CASSSPSGLAGGKQFF. CDR3 bases: TGTGCCAGCAGTTCACCATCGGGACTAGCGGGGGGGAAACAGTTCTTC.

A few counts support this clone. The chain recombines TRBV5-5 with TRBJ2-7; the match to TRBD1 covers 9 bases. The CDR3 has 16 amino acids. The V and J ends lost 0 bases and 2 bases, in that order; junction bases with no gene match: 6. CDR1 is SGHKS, CDR2 YYEKEE, per germline (reference sequence). Here the CDR3 DNA reads TGTGCCAGCAGCTTGGTTTCGGGACAGGGTGCCTACGAGCAGTACTTC. Translating it yields CASSLVSGQGAYEQYF.

The chain employs TRBV7-3 and TRBJ1-4, with D tentatively TRBD1 (6 bases). V was pared by 4 bases and J by 7 bases, with 13 bases between. The CDR3 loop spans 14 amino acids. Germline values: CDR1 SGHTA, CDR2 FQGTGA. The CDR3 coding sequence is TGTGCCAGCAGCTATTTAGGGGGAGCTGAAAAACTGTTTTTT. It is translated as CASSYLGGAEKLFF.

The J gene is TRBJ2-7, the V gene TRBV5-1; 9 bases match TRBD2. CDR1 is SGHRS and CDR2 is YFSETQ in the germline V gene. The CDR3 length is 15 residues. The ends lost 0 bases at V and 7 bases at J; junction bases unmatched: 8. The CDR3 DNA follows: TGCGCCAGCAGCTTGGAACTAGCGGGTGCTGGGGAGCAGTACTTC. As protein: CASSLELAGAGEQYF.

The chain uses TRBV27 and TRBJ1-1; D may be TRBD1 (5 bases). The germline V and J ends were trimmed by 5 bases and 5 bases, with 18 bases remaining between them. The CDR3 spans 15 residues. Germline V gives CDR1 MNHEY, CDR2 SMNVEV (reference sequence). This CDR3 reads CASSPWTASGTEAFF. As DNA, the CDR3 is TGTGCCAGCAGTCCCTGGACGGCGTCAGGGACTGAAGCTTTCTTT.

The genes are TRBV2 and TRBJ1-1, with a weak D call TRBD1 (6 bases). Deletions cut 7 bases from V and 6 bases from J, with 9 bases between. Germline CDR1 reads SNHLY; CDR2 reads FYNNEI. The CDR3 sequence is 11 residues long. The CDR3 spells CASTRTAEAFF. In nucleotides, the CDR3 is TGTGCCAGCACAAGGACAGCTGAAGCTTTCTTT. The full variable domain, completed using reference TRBV2 and TRBJ1-1, is EPEVTQTPSHQVTQMGQEVILRCVPISNHLYFYWYRQILGQKVEFLVSFYNNEISEKSEIFDDQFSVERPDGSNFTLKIRSTKLEDSAMYFCASTRTAEAFFGQGTRLTVV.

V and J are TRBV7-8 and TRBJ2-2; 7 bases line up with TRBD1. J gave up 6 bases and V 5 bases, and 9 bases lay outside the gene matches. Germline CDR1 SGHVS, CDR2 FQNEAQ. The CDR3 is 15 amino acids. CDR3 bases: TGTGCCAGCAGCCAGGGGACAGCTGCCTCCGGGGAGCTGTTTTTT. Encoded protein: CASSQGTAASGELFF.

This chain joins TRBV6-1 and TRBJ2-1; unclear D gene. Trimming left V 0 bases short and J 4 bases short, with 4 bases between. Germline V gene data show CDR1 as MNHNS and CDR2 as SASEGT. The CDR3 extends over 13 amino acids. This CDR3 reads CASSEAEYNEQFF. In nucleotides, the CDR3 is TGTGCCAGCAGTGAAGCGGAGTACAATGAGCAGTTCTTC.

This chain connects TRBV2 to TRBJ2-3; no firm D call. This CDR3 spans 14 amino acids. V gave up 8 bases and J gave up 0 bases, with 12 bases separating them. Germline CDR1 reads SNHLY; CDR2 reads FYNNEI. CDR3 protein: CASYSYTSTDTQYF. As DNA, the CDR3 is TGTGCCAGCTACAGCTACACTAGCACAGATACGCAGTATTTT.

This chain links TRBV10-3 with TRBJ1-1; TRBD1 is a possible D gene (6 bases). Trimming took 0 bases from V and 2 from J, leaving 7 bases between them. The CDR3 has 14 amino acids. The germline gives CDR1 ENHRY, CDR2 SYGVKD. The CDR3 is CAISESQGNTEAFF. The DNA of the CDR3 is TGTGCCATCAGTGAGTCACAGGGAAACACTGAAGCTTTCTTT.

This sequence joins TRBV28 and TRBJ2-7; 14 bases fit TRBD2. Germline trimming cut 6 bases from V and 3 bases from J; bases unmatched to any gene: 19. This CDR3 is built from 20 residues. In germline, CDR1 is MDHEN, CDR2 SYDVKM. CDR3 nucleotides: TGTGCCAGCAGCTCCAGGGTAATGCGACTAGCGGGGGGGCCAATCTACGAGCAGTACTTC. Its translation is CASSSRVMRLAGGPIYEQYF. The full variable domain, completed using reference TRBV28 and TRBJ2-7, is DVKVTQSSRYLVKRTGEKVFLECVQDMDHENMFWYRQDPGLGLRLIYFSYDVKMKEKGDIPEGYSVSREKKERFSLILESASTNQTSMYLCASSSRVMRLAGGPIYEQYFGPGTRLTVT.

The chain uses TRBV25-1 and TRBJ2-1; D gene unclear. The ends were cut back, 2 bases at V and 9 bases at J, with 14 bases in the middle. The CDR3 covers 14 residues. CDR1 MGHDK and CDR2 SYGVNS come from the germline V gene. The CDR3 here is CASSEDLAPLEQFF. The CDR3 DNA follows: TGTGCCAGCAGTGAAGATTTAGCTCCTCTTGAGCAGTTCTTC.

The rearrangement joins TRBV27 to TRBJ2-7; 11 positions agree with TRBD1. The J segment lost 3 bases and the V segment lost 4 bases, leaving 2 bases of the junction unmatched. The CDR3 runs 14 residues. The germline CDR1 and CDR2 sequences are MNHEY and SMNVEV (reference sequence). CDR3 amino acids: CASSWTGGGYEQYF. The CDR3 DNA follows: TGTGCCAGCAGTTGGACAGGGGGCGGCTACGAGCAGTACTTC.

The V call is TRBV5-1, the J call TRBJ2-5; D ambiguous. CDR3 length: 14 residues. The V end lost 8 bases, the J end lost 2 bases, and 16 bases lay between the germline ends. Germline V gives CDR1 SGHRS, CDR2 YFSETQ. CDR3: CASSDASQQETQYF. Written as DNA, the CDR3 is TGCGCCAGTTCCGATGCGTCACAGCAAGAGACCCAGTACTTC.

The V call is TRBV9, the J call TRBJ2-1; possible D gene TRBD1, 5 bases. V was clipped by 0 bases and J by 6 bases, with 13 bases between them. The CDR3 runs to 15 residues. Germline CDR1 reads SGDLS; CDR2 reads YYNGEE. CDR3 coding DNA: TGTGCCAGCAGCGTAGTAGGGGTTTCCCGCAATGAGCAGTTCTTC. Translated, it gives CASSVVGVSRNEQFF.

J is TRBJ2-2 and V is TRBV7-9; TRBD1 matches 10 bases. Trimming took 5 bases from V and 4 from J; bases not matched to a gene: 4. The CDR3 is 15 amino acids. CDR1 and CDR2 from the germline V gene are SEHNR and FQNEAQ (reference sequence). This CDR3 is CASSGGQGGTGELFF. The CDR3 nucleotides are TGTGCCAGCAGCGGAGGACAGGGGGGCACCGGGGAGCTGTTTTTT.

This clone turned up a few times. This chain uses TRBV7-9 with TRBJ1-5; D not resolved. Germline V gives CDR1 SEHNR, CDR2 FQNEAQ (reference sequence). Trimming pared 5 bases from V and 0 bases from J, leaving 17 bases between. This CDR3 comprises 17 residues. As DNA, the CDR3 is TGTGCCAGCAGCCCGATCGAACACGATTTTAGCAATCAGCCCCAGCATTTT. Translation: CASSPIEHDFSNQPQHF.

This chain links TRBV5-1 with TRBJ2-1; TRBD2 agrees at 8 bases. Germline CDR1 is SGHRS and CDR2 is YFSETQ. The CDR3 consists of 15 residues. V gave up 4 bases and J gave up 4 bases; unmatched junction bases: 7. Here the CDR3 DNA reads TGCGCCAGCAGCCCAGGGGTAGCGGGATACAATGAGCAGTTCTTC. Its protein product is CASSPGVAGYNEQFF. Filled out from reference TRBV5-1 and TRBJ2-1, the complete variable domain reads KAGVTQTPRYLIKTRGQQVTLSCSPISGHRSVSWYQQTPGQGLQFLFEYFSETQRNKGNFPGRFSGRQFSNSRSEMNVSTLELGDSALYLCASSPGVAGYNEQFFGPGTRLTVL.

This chain joins TRBV7-6 and TRBJ2-2; unclear D gene. Germline CDR1 reads SGHVS; CDR2 reads FNYEAQ. The CDR3 sequence is 11 residues long. V lost 7 bases to trimming and J lost 6 bases, with 6 bases between them. CDR3 in amino acids: CASTGSGELFF. Written as DNA, the CDR3 is TGTGCCAGCACGGGTTCCGGGGAGCTGTTTTTT.

This chain links TRBV19 with TRBJ2-2, with D perhaps matching TRBD1 (7 bases). The V gene lost 7 bases and the J gene lost 0 bases, with 15 bases spanning the gap. The germline V gene has CDR1 LNHDA and CDR2 SQIVND (reference sequence). This CDR3 is built from 16 residues. This CDR3 is CASKRQGGTNTGELFF. The CDR3 DNA reads as TGTGCCAGTAAAAGACAGGGAGGAACGAACACCGGGGAGCTGTTTTTT. The entire variable domain, with the rest obtained from reference TRBV19 and TRBJ2-2, is as follows: DGGITQSPKYLFRKEGQNVTLSCEQNLNHDAMYWYRQDPGQGLRLIYYSQIVNDFQKGDIAEGYSVSREKKESFPLTVTSAQKNPTAFYLCASKRQGGTNTGELFFGEGSRLTVL.

The rearrangement joins TRBV28 to TRBJ2-7, with D perhaps TRBD1 (5 bases). Trimming shortened V by 6 bases and J by 2 bases, and 20 bases separated the two germline ends. In germline, CDR1 is MDHEN, CDR2 SYDVKM. This CDR3 has 16 amino acids. The CDR3 is CASSFQKGSPPYEQYF. The CDR3, as DNA: TGTGCCAGCAGCTTCCAAAAGGGGTCACCACCCTACGAGCAGTACTTC.

The chain couples TRBV1 to TRBJ2-2; the table's D call of TRBD2 was not tested on the DNA. TRBV1 is a pseudogene segment. The CDR3 totals 17 residues. The CDR3 here is CTSSHPTSGGFTGELFF. CDR3 bases: TGCACCAGCAGCCATCCCACGAGCGGGGGATTCACCGGGGAGCTGTTTTTT.

The chain uses TRBV6-5 and TRBJ2-3, with a possible D match to TRBD1 (6 bases). The ends were cut back, 3 bases at V and 0 bases at J, with 10 bases in the middle. This CDR3 contains 15 residues. Per germline, CDR1 MNHEY and CDR2 SVGAGI. This CDR3 is CASSYLGASTDTQYF. CDR3 DNA: TGTGCCAGCAGTTATCTGGGGGCTAGCACAGATACGCAGTATTTT.

This clone was seen more than once but under ten times. Written as DNA, the CDR3 is TGTGCCAGCAGTGATGCGGGAATTCCTCACTCCTACGAGCAGTACTTC. This translates into CASSDAGIPHSYEQYF. This sequence joins TRBV25-1 and TRBJ2-7; the D gene is possibly TRBD2 (6 bases). Germline V gene sequence: CDR1 MGHDK, CDR2 SYGVNS. The V end was cut by 3 bases, the J end by 0 bases, with 15 bases between. This CDR3 has 16 amino acids.

V is TRBV4-2 and J is TRBJ2-3; possibly TRBD2 for D (6 bases). CDR1 is LGHNA and CDR2 is YNFKEQ in the germline V gene. The CDR3 is made up of 17 amino acids. The V end lost 1 base, the J end lost 0 bases, and 14 bases lay between the germline ends. Here the CDR3 DNA reads TGTGCCAGCAGCCAAGGCGGTAACGGGGGAAGCACAGATACGCAGTATTTT. Residues: CASSQGGNGGSTDTQYF.

The genes are TRBV5-6 and TRBJ1-2; D may be TRBD1 (6 bases). Germline V lookup: CDR1 SGHDT, CDR2 YYEEEE. The CDR3 runs 15 residues. V was cut by 3 bases and J by 7 bases, with 19 bases left in between. The CDR3 is CASSWVRTERPGYTF. The CDR3 DNA reads TGTGCCAGCAGCTGGGTCAGGACAGAGAGACCTGGCTACACCTTC.

For the CDR3, the DNA is TGTGCCAGTAGCCTAGAATGGACAGGGGGCTTAGGGGACATTCAGTACTTC. Its protein product is CASSLEWTGGLGDIQYF. The chain links TRBV19 to TRBJ2-4; 11 nucleotides match TRBD1. After removal of 6 bases from V and 8 bases from J, the junction contained 15 bases not matched to a gene. There are 17 residues in the CDR3. The germline V gene encodes CDR1 LNHDA and CDR2 SQIVND (reference sequence).

There are many counts of this clone. This chain connects TRBV6-5 to TRBJ2-3; weak D call: TRBD1 (5 bases). The CDR3 covers 16 residues. Germline V gene sequence: CDR1 MNHEY, CDR2 SVGAGI. With 6 bases removed from V and 4 bases from J, the gap between germline ends came to 20 bases. CDR3 DNA: TGTGCCAGCAGCTACGAACCAGGGAAGGGGTCAGATACGCAGTATTTT. Amino acid sequence: CASSYEPGKGSDTQYF.